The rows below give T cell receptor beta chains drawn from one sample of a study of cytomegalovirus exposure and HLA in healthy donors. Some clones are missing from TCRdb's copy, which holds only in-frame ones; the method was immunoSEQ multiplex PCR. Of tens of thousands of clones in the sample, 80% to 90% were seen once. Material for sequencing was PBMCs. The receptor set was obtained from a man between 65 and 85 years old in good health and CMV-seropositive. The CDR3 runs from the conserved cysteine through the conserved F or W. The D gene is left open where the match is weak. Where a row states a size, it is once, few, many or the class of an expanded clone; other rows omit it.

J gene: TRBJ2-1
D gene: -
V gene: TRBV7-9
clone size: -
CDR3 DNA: TGTGCCAGCAGCTTATATCAGGTCCACCAAGTGCAGTTCTTC
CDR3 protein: CASSLYQVHQVQFF

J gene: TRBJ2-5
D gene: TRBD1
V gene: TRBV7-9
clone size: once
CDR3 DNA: TGTGCCAGCAGCTTGGGGACAGGGATCATGGAGACCCAGTACTTC
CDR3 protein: CASSLGTGIMETQYF

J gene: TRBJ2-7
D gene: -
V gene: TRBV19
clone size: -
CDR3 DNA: TGTGCCAGTAGTATAGAGTCGGGGACTCACTCCTACGAGCAGTACTTC
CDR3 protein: CASSIESGTHSYEQYF

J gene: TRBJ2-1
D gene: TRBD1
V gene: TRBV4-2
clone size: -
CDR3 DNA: TGTGCCAGCAGCCAAGCGGACAGGGGAATCTACAATGAGCAGTTCTTC
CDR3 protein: CASSQADRGIYNEQFF

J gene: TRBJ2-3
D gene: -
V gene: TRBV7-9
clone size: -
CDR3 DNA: TGTGCCAGCAGCTTAGCCGGGGGAGCCACAGATACGCAGTATTTT
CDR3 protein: CASSLAGGATDTQYF

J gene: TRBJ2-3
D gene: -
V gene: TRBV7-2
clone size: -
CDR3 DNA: TGTGCCAGCAGCTCCTACATGGGCGGGGGCACAGATACGCAGTATTTT
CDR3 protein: CASSSYMGGGTDTQYF

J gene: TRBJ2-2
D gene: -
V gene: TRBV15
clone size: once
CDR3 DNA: TGTGCCACCAGCAGGGAGGACAGAGACACCGGGGAGCTGTTTTTT
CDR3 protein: CATSREDRDTGELFF

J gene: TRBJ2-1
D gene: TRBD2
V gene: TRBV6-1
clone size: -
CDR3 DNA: TGTGCCAGCAGTGAATGGGGGGGTGAGCAGTTCTTC
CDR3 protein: CASSEWGGEQFF

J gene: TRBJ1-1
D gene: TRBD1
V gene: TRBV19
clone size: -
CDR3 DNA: TGTGCCAGTAGGGCACAGGGGACTGAAGCTTTCTTT
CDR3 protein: CASRAQGTEAFF

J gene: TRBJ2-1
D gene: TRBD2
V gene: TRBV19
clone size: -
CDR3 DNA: TGTGCCACCTCAAGGGGCGGGAGCCATGAGCAGTTCTTC
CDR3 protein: CATSRGGSHEQFF